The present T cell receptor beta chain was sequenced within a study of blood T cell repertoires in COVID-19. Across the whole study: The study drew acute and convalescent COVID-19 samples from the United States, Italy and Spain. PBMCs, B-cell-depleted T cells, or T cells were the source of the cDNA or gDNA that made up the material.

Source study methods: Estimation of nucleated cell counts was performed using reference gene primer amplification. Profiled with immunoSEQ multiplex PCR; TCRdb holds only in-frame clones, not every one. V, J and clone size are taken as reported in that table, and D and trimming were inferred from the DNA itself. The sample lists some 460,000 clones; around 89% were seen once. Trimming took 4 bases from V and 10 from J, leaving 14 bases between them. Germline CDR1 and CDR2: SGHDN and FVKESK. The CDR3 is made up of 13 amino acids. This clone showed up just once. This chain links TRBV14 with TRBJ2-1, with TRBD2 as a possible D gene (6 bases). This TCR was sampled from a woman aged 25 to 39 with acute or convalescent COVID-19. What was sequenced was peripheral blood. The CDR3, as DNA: TGTGCCAGCAGCCCCTTCCGCGGAGGGGAGCAGTTCTTC. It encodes CASSPFRGGEQFF.